These 19 T cell receptor beta chains were all obtained from the same sample, sequenced in a study of Japanese encephalitis immunity and Zika vaccine responses. For roughly 6 days, PBMCs labeled with CFSE were cultured with peptide pools at roughly 1 ug/mL each. Live CD56-CD19-CD16-CD3+CD4+ cells with low CFSE were sorted unfixed as proliferating CD4 T cells. Using its own MiXCR run on the 5' RACE reads, TCRdb lists one record per CDR3 protein. The table lists 900 to 1,300 distinct CDR3 sequences, roughly 2.9% of them singletons, with under 20% in the top ten. Sequenced material: antigen-activated CD4+ T cells from blood, cultured, taken during a Zika inactivated vaccine study. Receptors were obtained from an adult man who received an inactivated Zika virus vaccine.

By share, this clonotype counts as medium-sized (0.01 to 0.1%). Here the CDR3 DNA reads TGCAGCGTTGGAACGGCTGGGGCCAACGTCCTGACTTTC. This encodes CSVGTAGANVLTF. This chain uses TRBV29-1 with TRBJ2-6, with unresolved D. Trimming left V 4 bases short and J 2 bases short, with 6 bases between. This CDR3 spans 13 amino acids. The V gene's germline CDR1 is SQVTM and CDR2 ANQGSEA.

This clonotype was recorded many times. For the CDR3, the DNA is TGTGCCAGCAGCTTGGGGCAGGGGGCCAGGGGTGGAGAAAAACTGTTTTTT. Encoded protein: CASSLGQGARGGEKLFF. The gene calls are TRBV5-6 and TRBJ1-4, with 8 positions matching TRBD1. The germline V gene encodes CDR1 SGHDT and CDR2 YYEEEE. The CDR3 covers 17 residues. Trimming removed 0 bases from V and 8 bases from J; junction bases left unmatched: 12.

The chain is built from TRBV6-2 or TRBV6-3 and TRBJ2-3, with a weak D call TRBD1 (6 bases). Trimming left V 8 bases short and J 4 bases short, with 28 bases between. CDR1 and CDR2 from the germline V gene are MNHEY and SVGEGT. The CDR3 extends over 18 amino acids. The CDR3 nucleotides are TGTGCCAGCGCCAGCAGCTTTCAGGGGCCCAGGGGCTCAGATACGCAGTATTTT. Its protein product is CASASSFQGPRGSDTQYF.

This clonotype is labeled medium-sized. The chain uses TRBV27 and TRBJ1-5; D uncertain. Germline V gives CDR1 MNHEY, CDR2 SMNVEV (reference sequence). Trimming left V 5 bases short and J 0 bases short, with 26 bases between. The CDR3 sequence is 20 residues long. The CDR3 loop reads CASSPRPAGGEVYSNQPQHF. Here the CDR3 DNA reads TGTGCCAGCAGTCCACGACCCGCGGGTGGGGAGGTGTATAGCAATCAGCCCCAGCATTTT.

This clonotype is labeled medium-sized. This clone may be a read error of a much larger clone one base away. V usage is TRBV4-3 and J usage is TRBJ2-4; 8 bases fit TRBD2. CDR1 and CDR2 from the germline V gene are LGHNA and YSLEER. The CDR3 sequence is 15 residues long. CDR3 residues: CASSQENPSGYMQYF. The DNA of the CDR3 is TGCGCCAGCAGCCAAGAGAACCCTAGCGGGTACATGCAGTACTTC.

This clonotype is termed medium-sized. J is TRBJ2-2 and V is TRBV7-2; TRBD2 agrees at 9 bases. The CDR3 consists of 20 residues. The trim removed 8 bases at V and 4 bases at J, leaving 23 bases unmatched. The germline V gene has CDR1 SGHTA and CDR2 FQGNSA. Written as DNA, the CDR3 is TGTGCCAGCCGACAGTTGAATCGCGGGGGGGCTGTGTTTGGCACCGGGGAGCTGTTTTTT. It yields the protein CASRQLNRGGAVFGTGELFF. Looking up the rest from reference TRBV7-2 and TRBJ2-2 gives the full variable domain: GAGVSQSPSNKVTEKGKDVELRCDPISGHTALYWYRQSLGQGLEFLIYFQGNSAPDKSGLPSDRFSAERTGGSVSTLTIQRTQQEDSAVYLCASRQLNRGGAVFGTGELFFGEGSRLTVL.

In its sample, this clonotype is medium-sized. The rearrangement uses TRBV5-1 and TRBJ2-3; D is unclear. The CDR3 has 14 residues. V was trimmed by 0 bases and J by 2 bases, leaving 7 bases between them. Looked up from germline, CDR1 is SGHRS and CDR2 is YFSETQ. CDR3 in amino acids: CASSLVAATDTQYF. The DNA of the CDR3 is TGCGCCAGCAGCTTGGTAGCTGCCACAGATACGCAGTATTTT.

This clonotype is judged medium-sized. J is TRBJ1-2 and V is TRBV2, with D hard to call. The V and J ends lost 2 bases and 4 bases respectively, with 8 bases between them. CDR3 length: 13 residues. Germline CDR1 SNHLY, CDR2 FYNNEI. In DNA form, the CDR3 reads TGTGCCAGCAGTGAAAAGAGGGCCTATGGCTACACCTTC. It specifies CASSEKRAYGYTF.

By sample fraction, this clonotype is medium-sized. The rearrangement joins TRBV18 to TRBJ2-5; a weak D match, TRBD1 (6 bases). Per germline, CDR1 KGHSH and CDR2 LQKENI. The CDR3 runs to 14 residues. V was clipped by 4 bases and J by 5 bases, with 14 bases between them. The chain's CDR3 is CASSQGGPGETQYF. In DNA, the CDR3 is TGTGCCAGCTCACAAGGGGGACCGGGGGAGACCCAGTACTTC.

This clonotype is labeled medium-sized. The chain is built from TRBV19 and TRBJ2-2; D is unclear. Germline assignment: CDR1 LNHDA and CDR2 SQIVND (reference sequence). CDR3 length equals 13 residues. V lost 9 bases, J lost 4 bases, and 12 bases lay in between. CDR3 loop: CASGWAVTGELFF. For the CDR3, the DNA is TGTGCCAGCGGCTGGGCAGTCACCGGGGAGCTGTTTTTT.

This clonotype is judged medium-sized. CDR3 amino acids: CARTNRENSPLHF. The CDR3 DNA follows: TGTGCCAGGACGAACAGGGAGAATTCACCCCTCCACTTT. This chain connects TRBV27 to TRBJ1-6; D may be TRBD1 (6 bases). The CDR3 has 13 residues. CDR1 and CDR2 (germline): MNHEY, SMNVEV (reference sequence). Trimming cost V 9 bases and J 7 bases, with 13 bases left between them.

By sample share, this clonotype is large (0.1 to 1%). The V gene is TRBV5-6, the J gene TRBJ2-5, with D possibly being TRBD1 (6 bases). V lost 4 bases to trimming and J lost 1 base, with 14 bases between them. Germline values: CDR1 SGHDT, CDR2 YYEEEE. There are 15 residues in the CDR3. The DNA of the CDR3 is TGTGCCAGCAGCCGAATCCAGACAGGCCAAGAGACCCAGTACTTC. Translating it yields CASSRIQTGQETQYF.

This clonotype is classed as medium-sized. V usage is TRBV3-1 and J usage is TRBJ1-6; D is unclear. The V gene lost 1 base and the J gene lost 8 bases, with 9 bases spanning the gap. Germline assignment: CDR1 LGHDT and CDR2 YNNKEL (reference sequence). CDR3 length: 14 residues. The CDR3 is CASSQGGSDSPLHF. The CDR3 DNA reads TGTGCCAGCAGCCAAGGAGGGTCTGATTCACCCCTCCACTTT.

By proportion, this clonotype is medium-sized. The rearrangement uses TRBV9 and TRBJ1-1, with a weak D call TRBD1 (6 bases). The germline V and J ends were trimmed by 6 bases and 1 base, with 10 bases remaining between them. This CDR3 is built from 13 residues. Germline V gives CDR1 SGDLS, CDR2 YYNGEE. CDR3 coding DNA: TGTGCCAGCAACGGGGGGCAGAACACTGAAGCTTTCTTT. It translates to CASNGGQNTEAFF.

This clonotype showed up many times. The V gene is TRBV2, the J gene TRBJ2-3; 10 positions match TRBD1. The CDR3 length is 15 residues. Trimming at V came to 3 bases and at J to 2 bases, leaving 2 bases not matched to a gene. The germline V gene has CDR1 SNHLY and CDR2 FYNNEI. CDR3 protein: CASSEGQGFTDTQYF. CDR3 nucleotide sequence: TGTGCCAGCAGTGAGGGACAGGGGTTCACAGATACGCAGTATTTT.

This clonotype is classed as medium-sized. The chain employs TRBV27 and TRBJ1-1; D not resolved. Trimming took 1 base from V and 4 from J, leaving 4 bases between them. CDR3 length: 12 residues. Germline assignment: CDR1 MNHEY and CDR2 SMNVEV (reference sequence). The CDR3 reads CASSLLGTEAFF. CDR3 coding DNA: TGTGCCAGCAGTTTATTGGGCACTGAAGCTTTCTTT.

Within the sample, this clonotype is large. The CDR3 sequence is CASRFEGENYGYTF. In DNA, the CDR3 is TGTGCCAGCAGGTTCGAGGGGGAGAACTATGGCTACACCTTC. The chain combines TRBV9 with TRBJ1-2, with D tentatively TRBD1 (6 bases). The CDR3 length is 14 residues. V was clipped by 5 bases and J by 2 bases, with 13 bases between them. Germline CDR1 and CDR2: SGDLS and YYNGEE.

Sample share makes this clonotype medium-sized (0.01 to 0.1%). V is TRBV9 and J is TRBJ2-3; the D gene is possibly TRBD1 (5 bases). V dropped 3 bases and J dropped 2 bases, with 22 bases sitting between them. From germline, CDR1 is SGDLS and CDR2 YYNGEE. The CDR3 extends over 18 amino acids. For the CDR3, the DNA is TGTGCCAGCAGCGCACACACAGCCCAGGGAAGGGACACAGATACGCAGTATTTT. Translated: CASSAHTAQGRDTDTQYF.

This clonotype was seen more than once but under ten times. This CDR3 reads CARMQGDVKAFF. CDR3 sequence (DNA): TGTGCCCGGATGCAGGGGGACGTCAAAGCTTTCTTT. The chain is built from TRBV30 and TRBJ1-1; 7 bases align to TRBD1. J gave up 9 bases and V 8 bases, and 12 bases lay outside the gene matches. In germline, CDR1 is GTSNPN, CDR2 SVGIG (reference sequence). The CDR3 runs to 12 residues.